This passage covers 27 T cell receptor beta chains from one sample sequenced in a study of shared clonotypes between healthy human individuals. The data were produced by immunoSEQ multiplex PCR, yet TCRdb's version contains in-frame clones alone and is incomplete. Altogether 1.5 million to 2.5 million clones are present, approximately 94% being singletons, with the ten largest covering around 1.2%. Terminally differentiated effector memory CD45RA+ cells were left out of the naive CD8 fraction, which was CD45RO-negative and positively selected for CCR7. Material: naive CD8+ T cells sorted from blood. These receptors originate from a man aged 18 to 35 in good health.

This chain links TRBV15 with TRBJ2-1; TRBD1 is a possible D gene (5 bases). V was shortened by 0 bases and J by 9 bases, with 12 bases between the two germline ends. The CDR3 runs 14 residues. Germline loops: CDR1 LNHNV, CDR2 YYDKDF (reference sequence). The CDR3 DNA follows: TGTGCCACCAGCAGAGACAGGGAAATCAGTGAGCAGTTCTTC. Its translation is CATSRDREISEQFF. Variable domain in full (rest from reference TRBV15 and TRBJ2-1): DAMVIQNPRYQVTQFGKPVTLSCSQTLNHNVMYWYQQKSSQAPKLLFHYYDKDFNNEADTPDNFQSRRPNTSFCFLDIRSPGLGDTAMYLCATSRDREISEQFFGPGTRLTVL.

The chain joins TRBV30 to TRBJ1-2, with no clear D. Trimming took 0 bases from V and 7 from J, leaving 9 bases between them. Germline-derived CDR1 and CDR2 are GTSNPN and SVGIG (reference sequence). The CDR3 has 12 amino acids. CDR3 in amino acids: CAWSVGSSGYTF. DNA of the CDR3: TGTGCCTGGAGTGTAGGCAGCTCTGGCTACACCTTC.

The V gene is TRBV30, the J gene TRBJ1-1, with D unclear. Deletions cut 4 bases from V and 0 bases from J, with 18 bases between. CDR3 length: 16 residues. CDR1 is GTSNPN and CDR2 is SVGIG in the germline V gene (reference sequence). The CDR3 DNA is TGTGCCTGGACCCCGCTGAAGGACGGGGTGAACACTGAAGCTTTCTTT. Its translation is CAWTPLKDGVNTEAFF.

The V call is TRBV27, the J call TRBJ2-5; 7 bases are a match to TRBD1. Germline V gene lookup returns CDR1 MNHEY and CDR2 SMNVEV (reference sequence). After removal of 1 base from V and 3 bases from J, the junction contained 5 bases not matched to a gene. This CDR3 contains 15 residues. In DNA, the CDR3 is TGTGCCAGCAGTTTATATGGCACAGGGGAAGAGACCCAGTACTTC. This sequence encodes CASSLYGTGEETQYF.

V gene TRBV15 combines with J gene TRBJ2-7; TRBD1 or TRBD2 may be the D gene (5 bases each). Per the germline V gene, CDR1 is LNHNV and CDR2 is YYDKDF (reference sequence). This CDR3 is 13 amino acids long. Deletions cut 8 bases from V and 0 bases from J, with 11 bases between. This chain's CDR3 is CATSYGTSYEQYF. CDR3 sequence (DNA): TGTGCCACCTCCTACGGGACCTCCTACGAGCAGTACTTC.

V and J are TRBV30 and TRBJ2-1, with a weak D call TRBD2 (5 bases). Between the trimmed V and J ends, which lost 0 bases and 3 bases, there was a span of 9 bases. This CDR3 spans 14 amino acids. CDR1 is GTSNPN, CDR2 SVGIG, per germline (reference sequence). The CDR3 DNA reads as TGTGCCTGGAGTGTACTCGGGGTCTACAATGAGCAGTTCTTC. It yields the protein CAWSVLGVYNEQFF. Full variable domain (rest looked up from reference TRBV30 and TRBJ2-1): SQTIHQWPATLVQPVGSPLSLECTVEGTSNPNLYWYRQAAGRGLQLLFYSVGIGQISSEVPQNLSASRPQDRQFILSSKKLLLSDSGFYLCAWSVLGVYNEQFFGPGTRLTVL.

The chain couples TRBV7-9 to TRBJ2-1; possible D gene TRBD2, 6 bases. Trimming stripped 11 bases from V and 0 bases from J, with 11 bases between. Looked up from germline, CDR1 is SEHNR and CDR2 is FQNEAQ (reference sequence). CDR3 length equals 13 residues. The CDR3 nucleotides read TGTGCCTTACGAGCGGGCTCCTACAATGAGCAGTTCTTC. It yields the protein CALRAGSYNEQFF.

This chain links TRBV7-2 with TRBJ2-7; possible D gene TRBD1, 6 bases. The CDR3 is made up of 14 amino acids. From germline, CDR1 is SGHTA and CDR2 FQGNSA. Trimming left V 4 bases short and J 0 bases short, with 10 bases between. CDR3 residues: CASSSSGHSYEQYF. CDR3 in DNA: TGTGCCAGCAGCTCTTCGGGACACTCCTACGAGCAGTACTTC.

This clone was found once. The gene calls are TRBV6-1 and TRBJ2-7, with D possibly called TRBD1 or TRBD2 (5 bases each). The CDR3 sequence is 14 residues long. Trimming took 5 bases from V and 2 from J, leaving 13 bases between them. Germline V gives CDR1 MNHNS, CDR2 SASEGT. The CDR3 region has the DNA TGTGCCAGCAGTATCCGGGACGGAACCTACGAGCAGTACTTC. Translated: CASSIRDGTYEQYF.

In its sample, this clone was seen once. The V call is TRBV28, the J call TRBJ2-7, with 8 bases that match TRBD1. V shed 6 bases and J 6 bases; nucleotides not matched to a gene: 19. This CDR3 has 17 amino acids. Germline V gives CDR1 MDHEN, CDR2 SYDVKM. For the CDR3, the DNA is TGTGCCAGCAGCCCTTTCCACGGGACAGGAGTCGGAGTCGAGCAGTACTTC. It is translated as CASSPFHGTGVGVEQYF.

This clone has only one observation. The chain uses TRBV27 and TRBJ1-1; 12 positions agree with TRBD1. The trim removed 4 bases at V and 10 bases at J, leaving 10 bases unmatched. The CDR3 contains 15 residues. Germline CDR1 and CDR2: MNHEY and SMNVEV (reference sequence). The CDR3 region has the DNA TGTGCCAGCAGTTGGGGACAGGGGGCTAACTCTGGAGCTTTCTTT. Its translation: CASSWGQGANSGAFF.

The rearrangement joins TRBV7-9 to TRBJ1-4; possible D gene TRBD1, 6 bases. In germline, CDR1 is SEHNR, CDR2 FQNEAQ (reference sequence). Trimming took 5 bases from V and 6 from J, leaving 19 bases between them. The CDR3 extends over 16 amino acids. The CDR3 nucleotides read TGTGCCAGCAGCCAGACAGGTGGGAAAGATCATGAAAAACTGTTTTTT. Residues: CASSQTGGKDHEKLFF.

The chain joins TRBV5-6 to TRBJ2-5; D perhaps matches TRBD2 (7 bases). Germline loops: CDR1 SGHDT, CDR2 YYEEEE. The CDR3 spans 17 residues. V lost 1 base and J lost 2, with 18 bases in between. The CDR3 loop reads CASSLRVGLGGQETQYF. As DNA, the CDR3 is TGTGCCAGCAGCTTGAGGGTTGGACTAGGGGGGCAAGAGACCCAGTACTTC. The whole variable domain, filled in from reference TRBV5-6 and TRBJ2-5, reads DAGVTQSPTHLIKTRGQQVTLRCSPKSGHDTVSWYQQALGQGPQFIFQYYEEEERQRGNFPDRFSGHQFPNYSSELNVNALLLGDSALYLCASSLRVGLGGQETQYFGPGTRLLVL.

This rearrangement joins TRBV7-6 to TRBJ1-1; no firm D call. This CDR3 is built from 17 residues. Germline CDR1 reads SGHVS; CDR2 reads FNYEAQ. V was pared by 3 bases and J by 0 bases, with 17 bases between. DNA of the CDR3: TGTGCCAGCAGCTTTGATAAGGATGGGCCTATGAACACTGAAGCTTTCTTT. This codes for CASSFDKDGPMNTEAFF.

The chain joins TRBV6-1 to TRBJ1-6; 10 bases agree with TRBD1. CDR1 is MNHNS, CDR2 SASEGT, per germline. Unmatched junction bases numbered 12, after V lost 3 bases and J lost 7 bases. CDR3 length equals 18 residues. The CDR3 DNA sequence: TGTGCCAGCAGTGACCCGGGACAGGGGCCCCCCACCAATTCACCCCTCCACTTT. It encodes CASSDPGQGPPTNSPLHF.

The V gene is TRBV7-9, the J gene TRBJ1-2; no clear D gene. Germline lookup yields CDR1 SEHNR and CDR2 FQNEAQ (reference sequence). V gave up 1 base and J gave up 4 bases, with 16 bases separating them. CDR3 length: 16 amino acids. CDR3 region: CASSLGAGNLSYGYTF. In DNA form, the CDR3 reads TGTGCCAGCAGCTTAGGGGCAGGCAATTTATCCTATGGCTACACCTTC.

With respect to this clone: This sample includes further DNA sequences coding for the same CDR3. The chain is built from TRBV4-1 and TRBJ2-1; the D gene could be TRBD1 or TRBD2 (5 bases each). This CDR3 comprises 15 residues. Germline V CDR1 and CDR2: MGHRA, YSYEKL. V shed 6 bases and J shed 5 bases, with 17 bases lying between them. CDR3 loop: CASSPSGATNNEQFF. CDR3 bases: TGCGCCAGCAGTCCCTCCGGGGCCACAAACAATGAGCAGTTCTTC.

This clone is a singleton in its sample. The rearrangement links TRBV5-1 to TRBJ1-2; the match to TRBD1 covers 9 bases. Trimming removed 0 bases from V and 8 bases from J; junction bases left unmatched: 8. CDR1 and CDR2 (germline): SGHRS, YFSETQ. This CDR3 has 15 residues. CDR3 nucleotides: TGCGCCAGCAGCTTGGACAGGGGGCCAGATCGGGGCTACACCTTC. It translates to CASSLDRGPDRGYTF.

The rearrangement joins TRBV4-3 to TRBJ2-7; 7 bases are shared with TRBD2. Germline CDR1 and CDR2: LGHNA and YSLEER. The CDR3 length is 15 residues. J gave up 0 bases and V 4 bases, and 6 bases lay outside the gene matches. CDR3 protein: CASSRRLATSYEQYF. The CDR3, as DNA: TGCGCCAGCAGCCGTAGACTAGCAACCTCCTACGAGCAGTACTTC.

The chain combines TRBV6-5 with TRBJ2-3, with D possibly matching TRBD1 (6 bases). V shed 7 bases and J shed 6 bases, with 14 bases lying between them. The CDR3 extends over 13 amino acids. Germline V lookup: CDR1 MNHEY, CDR2 SVGAGI. CDR3: CASNPGRGDTQYF. The CDR3 DNA reads TGTGCCAGCAACCCGGGCAGGGGTGATACGCAGTATTTT.

This clone was recorded only once. J is TRBJ2-4 and V is TRBV2; 7 bases align to TRBD1. Unmatched junction bases numbered 7, after V lost 5 bases and J lost 0 bases. Germline values: CDR1 SNHLY, CDR2 FYNNEI. The CDR3 has 16 residues. The chain's CDR3 is CASSYRTGLAKNIQYF. CDR3 nucleotide sequence: TGTGCCAGCAGTTATCGGACAGGTTTAGCCAAAAACATTCAGTACTTC.

J is TRBJ2-1 and V is TRBV10-3, with 10 bases aligning to TRBD2. Germline lookup yields CDR1 ENHRY and CDR2 SYGVKD. The J segment lost 7 bases and the V segment lost 0 bases, leaving 6 bases of the junction unmatched. The CDR3 contains 16 residues. DNA of the CDR3: TGTGCCATCAGTGAGTCGGAAGCGGGAGGGTGGAATGAGCAGTTCTTC. The encoded protein is CAISESEAGGWNEQFF.

The J gene is TRBJ1-6, the V gene TRBV13; D not certain. The CDR3 is 15 residues long. Germline V gene sequence: CDR1 PRHDT, CDR2 FYEKMQ (reference sequence). Trimming left V 5 bases short and J 6 bases short, with 14 bases between. CDR3 nucleotide sequence: TGTGCCAGCAGCCACACAGAGGCCTCTAATTCACCCCTCCACTTT. Amino acids: CASSHTEASNSPLHF.

This chain uses TRBV11-2 with TRBJ2-7; 8 bases fit TRBD2. With 1 base clipped from V and 5 bases from J, the junction kept 10 bases outside the gene matches. Per the germline V gene, CDR1 is SGHAT and CDR2 is FQNNGV. The CDR3 has 16 amino acids. For the CDR3, the DNA is TGTGCCAGCAGCTTAGTCAGGAGCGGGAGCCCCCACGAGCAGTACTTC. Amino acids: CASSLVRSGSPHEQYF.

The V gene is TRBV2, the J gene TRBJ2-7; 7 bases fit TRBD1. Germline V lookup: CDR1 SNHLY, CDR2 FYNNEI. The CDR3 has 14 residues. J lost 4 bases, V lost 3 bases, and 6 bases had no gene match. This CDR3 reads CASSDRGNRYEQYF. The DNA of the CDR3 is TGTGCCAGCAGTGACAGGGGGAATAGGTACGAGCAGTACTTC.

The CDR3 DNA follows: TGTGCCAGCGATACAGGGGTAGGAAACTATGGCTACACCTTC. Translating gives CASDTGVGNYGYTF. The rearrangement uses TRBV19 and TRBJ1-2; 7 nucleotides align to TRBD1. This CDR3 is 14 amino acids long. V lost 9 bases, J lost 2 bases, and 9 bases stayed unmatched. Germline V gene sequence: CDR1 LNHDA, CDR2 SQIVND (reference sequence).

This sequence joins TRBV7-8 and TRBJ2-3; 12 nucleotides agree with TRBD2. Germline V lookup: CDR1 SGHVS, CDR2 FQNEAQ. This CDR3 is 18 amino acids long. V was clipped by 5 bases and J by 3 bases; unmatched bases: 12. CDR3 sequence (DNA): TGTGCCAGCAGCCATACCGGGACTAGCGGGTATTATACAGATACGCAGTATTTT. Residues: CASSHTGTSGYYTDTQYF.